These 24 T cell receptor beta chains were all obtained from the same sample, sequenced in a study of chemoradiotherapy in HPV16-positive cancers (dated by TCRdb to the early 2020s). The library was generated by the immunoSEQ multiplex PCR assay. TCRdb retrieved this table from immuneACCESS and kept in-frame rearrangements only. Not all clones are present; in checked studies, unresolved V genes account for under half, and no reason is known for the remainder. The sample table lists around 40,000 clones, 75% to 85% of them with a count of one. The top ten clonotypes cover under 5.5% of the sample. The material sequenced was blood, taken from a patient who underwent chemoradiotherapy. These receptors originate from a human donor with HPV-associated anogenital cancer.

V is TRBV5-1 and J is TRBJ1-3; D is unresolved. CDR3 length: 15 amino acids. The V end was cut by 2 bases, the J end by 0 bases, with 9 bases between. The germline CDR1 and CDR2 sequences are SGHRS and YFSETQ. The CDR3 loop reads CASSLGLSSGNTIYF. The CDR3 DNA reads TGCGCCAGCAGCTTAGGGCTTTCCTCTGGAAACACCATATATTTT.

V and J are TRBV14 and TRBJ2-7, with no clear D. CDR1 SGHDN and CDR2 FVKESK come from the germline V gene. With 3 bases removed from V and 1 base from J, the gap between germline ends came to 10 bases. The CDR3 runs 14 residues. The CDR3 spells CASSHGRLSYEQYF. DNA for the CDR3: TGTGCCAGCAGCCATGGCAGGTTGTCCTACGAGCAGTACTTC.

This chain links TRBV11-2 with TRBJ2-4, with D possibly matching TRBD2 (7 bases). V lost 3 bases, J lost 8 bases, and 11 bases lay in between. The CDR3 is 13 residues long. CDR1 SGHAT and CDR2 FQNNGV come from the germline V gene. CDR3 sequence (DNA): TGTGCCAGCAGCTTTGGGGGGGCGTACATTCAGTACTTC. Its protein is CASSFGGAYIQYF.

CDR3: CAWSGVGGYTF. Written as DNA, the CDR3 is TGTGCCTGGAGTGGGGTCGGGGGCTACACCTTC. The V and J genes are TRBV30 and TRBJ1-2; D uncertain. The germline gives CDR1 GTSNPN, CDR2 SVGIG (reference sequence). The CDR3 sequence is 11 residues long. With 1 base removed from V and 8 bases from J, the gap between germline ends came to 8 bases.

This chain connects TRBV9 to TRBJ2-3; 8 positions match TRBD2. V shed 6 bases, J shed 2 bases, and the junction held 5 bases outside the gene matches. Germline V gene sequence: CDR1 SGDLS, CDR2 YYNGEE. The CDR3 loop spans 14 amino acids. CDR3 protein: CASKRGQPTDTQYF. The CDR3 DNA reads as TGTGCCAGCAAGCGGGGGCAACCCACAGATACGCAGTATTTT.

The chain carries TRBV6-1 and TRBJ1-6, with D perhaps matching TRBD1 (6 bases). The CDR3 contains 13 residues. The V and J ends lost 4 bases and 10 bases respectively, with 11 bases between them. Germline assignment: CDR1 MNHNS and CDR2 SASEGT. The CDR3 region is CASSAGGESPLHF. DNA for the CDR3: TGTGCCAGCAGTGCCGGGGGCGAGTCACCCCTCCACTTT.

The chain employs TRBV10-1 and TRBJ2-3, with a weak D call TRBD2 (5 bases). The CDR3 is 15 amino acids. V lost 2 bases and J 5 bases, leaving 14 bases between the germline ends. Germline V gene lookup returns CDR1 WNHNN and CDR2 SYGVQD (reference sequence). The CDR3 region has the DNA TGCGCCAGCAGTGAGACTCAACCCGGGGTAGATACGCAGTATTTT. Protein sequence: CASSETQPGVDTQYF.

V is TRBV5-1 and J is TRBJ1-4; the D is unclear. The germline V and J ends were trimmed by 2 bases and 8 bases, with 19 bases remaining between them. The CDR3 sequence is 16 residues long. Germline V gene data show CDR1 as SGHRS and CDR2 as YFSETQ. CDR3 DNA sequence: TGCGCCAGCAGCTTCGGGCAATTAACGGGAGGGGAAAAACTGTTTTTT. Translating gives CASSFGQLTGGEKLFF.

This chain uses TRBV10-3 with TRBJ1-2; D is perhaps TRBD1 (5 bases). CDR1 is ENHRY and CDR2 is SYGVKD in the germline V gene. The V end was cut by 3 bases, the J end by 7 bases, with 24 bases between. This CDR3 is 17 amino acids long. The CDR3 region is CAISDGTIFGSRSGYTF. CDR3 in DNA: TGTGCCATCAGTGACGGGACGATCTTTGGGTCTCGTAGTGGCTACACCTTC.

This clone showed up just once. The chain carries TRBV6-1 and TRBJ2-3; D is ambiguous. V was trimmed by 1 base and J by 7 bases, leaving 6 bases between them. Germline V gives CDR1 MNHNS, CDR2 SASEGT. This CDR3 comprises 12 residues. CDR3: CASSEEGYTQYF. CDR3 coding DNA: TGTGCCAGCAGTGAAGAGGGTTATACGCAGTATTTT.

This chain joins TRBV9 and TRBJ2-2, with 8 bases aligning to TRBD2. Unmatched junction bases numbered 6, after V lost 0 bases and J lost 5 bases. Germline CDR1 reads SGDLS; CDR2 reads YYNGEE. This CDR3 is built from 16 residues. The CDR3 spells CASSVGVAGLTGELFF. CDR3 nucleotides: TGTGCCAGCAGCGTAGGGGTAGCGGGGTTAACCGGGGAGCTGTTTTTT.

The genes are TRBV5-6 and TRBJ2-3; 9 nucleotides line up with TRBD1. Unmatched junction bases numbered 4, after V lost 3 bases and J lost 2 bases. CDR3 size: 15 residues. From germline, CDR1 is SGHDT and CDR2 YYEEEE. Written as DNA, the CDR3 is TGTGCCAGCAGCTGGGGACAGGGCTCCACAGATACGCAGTATTTT. The encoded protein is CASSWGQGSTDTQYF.

This chain links TRBV9 with TRBJ1-4; no firm D call. CDR3 length: 14 amino acids. Looked up from germline, CDR1 is SGDLS and CDR2 is YYNGEE. Deletions cut 3 bases from V and 4 bases from J, with 10 bases between. In DNA, the CDR3 is TGTGCCAGCAGCGCGGACGGGAATAATGAAAAACTGTTTTTT. It is translated as CASSADGNNEKLFF. Based on the CDR3 plus reference TRBV9 and TRBJ1-4, the full variable domain is DSGVTQTPKHLITATGQRVTLRCSPRSGDLSVYWYQQSLDQGLQFLIQYYNGEERAKGNILERFSAQQFPDLHSELNLSSLELGDSALYFCASSADGNNEKLFFGSGTQLSVL.

This chain links TRBV5-1 with TRBJ1-3; weak D call: TRBD1 (5 bases). Per germline, CDR1 SGHRS and CDR2 YFSETQ. Deletions cut 0 bases from V and 4 bases from J, with 11 bases between. This CDR3 is built from 15 residues. CDR3: CASSLVGGVGNTIYF. As DNA, the CDR3 is TGCGCCAGCAGCTTGGTCGGGGGGGTCGGAAACACCATATATTTT.

This chain uses TRBV14 with TRBJ2-4; 8 bases are shared with TRBD1. The CDR3 covers 15 residues. Looked up from germline, CDR1 is SGHDN and CDR2 is FVKESK. Trimming took 4 bases from V and 11 from J; bases not matched to a gene: 13. The CDR3 spells CASSPAVAGGLVQYF. The CDR3, as DNA: TGTGCCAGCAGCCCAGCTGTGGCAGGGGGCTTGGTTCAGTACTTC.

The rearrangement joins TRBV10-3 to TRBJ1-1, with D possibly TRBD1 on 5 matching bases. The V gene's germline CDR1 is ENHRY and CDR2 SYGVKD. V gave up 0 bases and J gave up 7 bases, with 12 bases separating them. The CDR3 consists of 14 residues. The CDR3 reads CAISESFQGDEAFF. The CDR3 bases are TGTGCCATCAGTGAGTCGTTCCAGGGTGATGAAGCTTTCTTT.

The CDR3, as DNA: TGTGCCAGCAGTGGCAGATACGAGCAGTACTTC. It is translated as CASSGRYEQYF. The chain employs TRBV2 and TRBJ2-7; D ambiguous. CDR1 is SNHLY and CDR2 is FYNNEI in the germline V gene. Trimming stripped 4 bases from V and 4 bases from J, with 5 bases between. CDR3 length: 11 amino acids.

Here the CDR3 reads CAISPGQGYEQYF. CDR3 in DNA: TGTGCCATCAGTCCGGGACAGGGGTACGAGCAGTACTTC. The V gene is TRBV10-3, the J gene TRBJ2-7, with 10 nucleotides matching TRBD1. CDR1 ENHRY and CDR2 SYGVKD come from the germline V gene. The V segment lost 5 bases and the J segment 4 bases; nucleotides outside the gene matches: 2. The CDR3 sequence is 13 residues long.

This rearrangement joins TRBV9 to TRBJ2-5, with TRBD2 identical over 9 bases. CDR3 length equals 15 residues. Germline loops: CDR1 SGDLS, CDR2 YYNGEE. Trimming cost V 3 bases and J 5 bases; bases outside gene matches: 8. CDR3 nucleotides: TGTGCCAGCAGCGGGGGACTAGCAGCCTTTGAGACCCAGTACTTC. It specifies CASSGGLAAFETQYF.

The chain links TRBV19 to TRBJ1-5; tentatively, D is TRBD1 (5 bases). The CDR3 runs 15 residues. Germline values: CDR1 LNHDA, CDR2 SQIVND (reference sequence). Trimming shortened V by 6 bases and J by 0 bases, and 12 bases separated the two germline ends. The CDR3 DNA sequence: TGTGCCAGTAGGGAAGGGGACGTTAGCAATCAGCCCCAGCATTTT. It specifies CASREGDVSNQPQHF.

This sequence joins TRBV5-1 and TRBJ2-5, with TRBD1 matching 8 bases. This CDR3 is 15 amino acids long. Germline trimming cut 4 bases from V and 1 base from J; bases unmatched to any gene: 6. Germline V CDR1 and CDR2: SGHRS, YFSETQ. CDR3 amino acids: CASSPAGGSQETQYF. As DNA, the CDR3 is TGCGCCAGCAGCCCGGCAGGGGGCTCCCAAGAGACCCAGTACTTC.

The chain has TRBV5-4 and TRBJ2-5; D gene uncertain. CDR3 length: 15 amino acids. The V and J ends lost 1 base and 2 bases respectively, with 12 bases between them. Germline CDR1 reads SGHNT; CDR2 reads YYREEE (reference sequence). The CDR3 spells CASSLNADLQETQYF. The CDR3 bases are TGTGCCAGCAGCTTGAACGCGGACCTGCAAGAGACCCAGTACTTC. The full variable domain, its missing parts supplied by reference TRBV5-4 and TRBJ2-5, is ETGVTQSPTHLIKTRGQQVTLRCSSQSGHNTVSWYQQALGQGPQFIFQYYREEENGRGNFPPRFSGLQFPNYSSELNVNALELDDSALYLCASSLNADLQETQYFGPGTRLLVL.

The chain employs TRBV9 and TRBJ2-7; D possibly uses TRBD1 or TRBD2 (5 bases each). Trimming removed 3 bases from V and 3 bases from J, with 16 bases in between. CDR1 and CDR2 from the germline V gene are SGDLS and YYNGEE. This CDR3 comprises 15 residues. The CDR3 region has the DNA TGTGCCAGCAGCGCATGGTCTGGGACGAACTACGAGCAGTACTTC. Translating it yields CASSAWSGTNYEQYF.

V and J are TRBV9 and TRBJ1-1; D gene ambiguous. This CDR3 has 16 residues. Trimming shortened V by 0 bases and J by 2 bases, and 14 bases separated the two germline ends. From germline, CDR1 is SGDLS and CDR2 YYNGEE. The CDR3 sequence: CASSVVSSGGNTEAFF. CDR3 sequence (DNA): TGTGCCAGCAGCGTAGTATCGTCAGGAGGAAACACTGAAGCTTTCTTT.